These 30 T cell receptor beta chains originate from one sample sequenced in a study of tissue T cells after allogeneic stem cell transplantation. Sample time point: mouse harvest day 7 after allogeneic transplant. Mouse grafts combined 10^7 T-cell-depleted bone marrow cells with 10^6 splenic CD5+ T cells. Profiled with immunoSEQ multiplex PCR; TCRdb holds only in-frame clones, not every one. The table shows 6,000 to 7,500 clones, with 42% occurring only once. Input material: skin. The receptors were gathered from a female BALB/c mouse given C57BL/6 T cells with graft-versus-host disease after an allogeneic hematopoietic cell transplant.

Points on this clone: Any gene name here is a mouse gene name. The read gets to within 1 residue of the CDR3 end, and the germline J gene fills in the rest. This sequence joins TRBV26 and TRBJ1-4; perhaps TRBD1 as D (6 bases). Trimming cost V 8 bases and J 0 bases, with 10 bases left between them. Looked up from germline, CDR1 is KGHPV and CDR2 is FQNQEV (reference sequence). The CDR3 length is 14 residues. Incomplete CDR3 DNA: TGTGCCAGCGCTAGACAGGTTTCCAACGAAAGATTATTT. This codes for CASARQVSNERLF. The full CDR3 reads CASARQVSNERLFF. The whole variable domain, remainder taken from reference TRBV26 and TRBJ1-4, is NSKVIQTPRYLVKGQGQKAKMRCIPEKGHPVVFWYQQNKNNEFKFLINFQNQEVLQQIDMTEKRFSAECPSNSPCSLEIQSSEAGDSALYLCASARQVSNERLFFGHGTKLSVL.

This clone was counted between two and nine times. Germline and genes here are mouse. The CDR3 goes on 1 residue after the read ends, and that part is filled in from the germline J gene. This chain connects TRBV19 to TRBJ2-1; 10 bases line up with TRBD2. The CDR3 contains 16 residues. Germline trimming cut 4 bases from V and 1 base from J; bases unmatched to any gene: 5. Germline V CDR1 and CDR2: FNHDT, SITEND (reference sequence). The part of the CDR3 DNA that was read is TGTGCCAGCAGTTCCGGGACTGGGGCCAACTATGCTGAGCAGTTC. Its translation: CASSSGTGANYAEQF. The full CDR3 protein is CASSSGTGANYAEQFF.

As regards this clone: The gene names here belong to mouse. Read sequence stops 1 residue before the CDR3 end, and the germline J gene provides the missing end. The chain joins TRBV16 to TRBJ1-2; tentatively, D is TRBD1 (6 bases). CDR3 length equals 13 residues. The germline V and J ends were trimmed by 5 bases and 1 base, with 8 bases remaining between them. Germline V gene sequence: CDR1 SGHSA, CDR2 FRNQAP. The DNA read from the CDR3 is TGTGCAAGCAGCCCGGACAGAAACTCCGACTACACC. As protein: CASSPDRNSDYT. From start to end, the CDR3 is CASSPDRNSDYTF. The whole variable domain, filled in from reference TRBV16 and TRBJ1-2, reads NAGVIQTPRHKVTGKGQEATLWCEPISGHSAVFWYRQTIVQGLEFLTYFRNQAPIDDSGMPKERFSAQMPNQSHSTLKIQSTQPQDSAVYLCASSPDRNSDYTFGSGTRLLVI.

Comment on this clone: Gene names and germline refer to mouse. The CDR3 end lies 1 residue beyond the end of the read and is filled in from the germline J gene. The V gene is TRBV26, the J gene TRBJ2-4; 9 nucleotides match TRBD1. CDR3 length equals 16 residues. Germline trimming cut 2 bases from V and 1 base from J; bases unmatched to any gene: 4. Germline V CDR1 and CDR2: KGHPV, FQNQEV (reference sequence). CDR3 amino acids: CASSLGQGNRQNTLYF. CDR3 bases read: TGTGCCAGCAGTCTGGGACAGGGGAACCGTCAAAACACCTTGTAC.

Regarding this clone: The listed genes are named as in mouse. The CDR3 sequence: CASSQGQNTLYF. The CDR3 bases that were read are TGTGCCAGCAGCCAAGGTCAAAACACCTTGTAC. This chain connects TRBV2 to TRBJ2-4, with no clear D. The sequence runs out 1 residue before the end of the CDR3; the remainder is reconstructed from the germline J gene. V lost 1 base and J lost 1, with 0 bases in between. The CDR3 loop spans 12 amino acids. The germline CDR1 and CDR2 sequences are LGHNA and YSYQKL.

Remarks on this clone: Any gene name here is a mouse gene name. With the read ending 1 residue before the CDR3 end, the germline J gene is used to fill in that end. This chain links TRBV12-2 with TRBJ1-4, with 7 nucleotides matching TRBD1. J lost 7 bases, V lost 0 bases, and 7 bases had no gene match. The CDR3 is 15 residues long. Germline V gives CDR1 SGHLS, CDR2 HYDKME. CDR3 DNA (partial): TGTGCCAGCTCTCTCGAAGGGACAGCGGGCGAAAGATTATTT. Its translation is CASSLEGTAGERLF. The full CDR3 reads CASSLEGTAGERLFF.

This clone has a handful of counts. Germline and genes here are mouse. The covered CDR3 bases are TGTGCCAGCAGACTGGGGGGGTCCTCCTATGAACAGTAC. Translation: CASRLGGSSYEQY. The entire CDR3 sequence reads CASRLGGSSYEQYF. This chain connects TRBV26 to TRBJ2-7, with TRBD2 matching over 10 bases. Coverage ceases 1 residue before the CDR3 finishes, and the germline J gene fills in the end. There are 14 residues in the CDR3. CDR1 is KGHPV, CDR2 FQNQEV, per germline (reference sequence). V trimming: 6 bases; J trimming: 0 bases; junction bases outside the gene matches: 2.

Only a few counts were recorded for this clone. Gene names refer to mouse genes. The CDR3 extends 1 residue past the end of the read, so its final part is completed from the germline J gene. V usage is TRBV13-3 and J usage is TRBJ1-3; tentative D call: TRBD1 (6 bases). Trimming took 0 bases from V and 0 from J, leaving 10 bases between them. The CDR3 contains 16 residues. Looked up from germline, CDR1 is NNHDY and CDR2 is SYVADS. CDR3 DNA, as far as it was read: TGTGCCAGCAGTGATGCAGGACAGCATTCTGGAAATACGCTCTAT. Protein sequence: CASSDAGQHSGNTLY. In full, the CDR3 is CASSDAGQHSGNTLYF.

A word on this clone: Genes and germline are mouse. CDR3 in amino acids: CASSLQGGNTLYF. The CDR3 bases that were read are TGTGCAAGCAGCTTGCAGGGTGGAAACACCTTGTAC. The chain joins TRBV16 to TRBJ2-4; D might be TRBD1 (5 bases). Sequencing ends 1 residue short of the CDR3 end; the germline J gene provides the rest. The V end lost 3 bases, the J end lost 5 bases, and 9 bases lay between the germline ends. From germline, CDR1 is SGHSA and CDR2 FRNQAP. The CDR3 is made up of 13 amino acids.

In its sample, this clone was seen a few times. Each gene name is a mouse one. The read ends 1 residue shy of where the CDR3 ends; the end is completed using the germline J gene. The chain joins TRBV26 to TRBJ2-7, with TRBD2 matching 8 bases. The CDR3 consists of 13 residues. Looked up from germline, CDR1 is KGHPV and CDR2 is FQNQEV (reference sequence). Germline trimming cut 2 bases from V and 5 bases from J; bases unmatched to any gene: 2. The CDR3 sequence is CASSLAGGNEQYF. The CDR3 bases that were read are TGTGCCAGCAGTCTGGCTGGGGGGAATGAACAGTAC.

As for this clone: Gene labels here are mouse ones. The sequence runs out 1 residue before the end of the CDR3; the remainder is reconstructed from the germline J gene. V gene TRBV26 combines with J gene TRBJ1-5; no definite D call. Germline lookup yields CDR1 KGHPV and CDR2 FQNQEV (reference sequence). CDR3 size: 13 residues. V lost 7 bases and J lost 1, with 8 bases in between. The CDR3 sequence: CASTPGNNQAPLF. The part of the CDR3 DNA that was read is TGTGCCAGCACACCGGGAAACAACCAGGCTCCGCTT.

Worth noting for this clone: Gene names are mouse gene names. The read falls 1 residue short of the CDR3 end, and the missing part is taken from the germline J gene. The chain joins TRBV16 to TRBJ2-7, with D possibly called TRBD1 or TRBD2 (5 bases each). The germline V and J ends were trimmed by 0 bases and 6 bases, with 9 bases remaining between them. The CDR3 runs to 13 residues. Germline-derived CDR1 and CDR2 are SGHSA and FRNQAP. The CDR3: CASSLDRGSEQYF. CDR3 DNA (partial): TGTGCAAGCAGCTTAGATAGGGGCAGTGAACAGTAC.

Concerning this clone itself: Germline and genes: mouse. The DNA ends 1 residue before the CDR3 does, and the rest of the CDR3 is filled in from the germline J gene. V gene TRBV26 combines with J gene TRBJ2-7; 13 nucleotides line up with TRBD2. Germline V gene data show CDR1 as KGHPV and CDR2 as FQNQEV (reference sequence). CDR3 length: 15 amino acids. The trim removed 4 bases at V and 2 bases at J, leaving 2 bases unmatched. The CDR3 here is CASSRDWGGTYEQYF. CDR3 bases read: TGTGCCAGCAGTCGGGACTGGGGGGGGACCTATGAACAGTAC.

Worth noting for this clone: Mouse names are used for the genes. The CDR3 end is not reached by the read, which stops 1 residue before it; the germline J gene fills it in. The chain links TRBV16 to TRBJ2-5; TRBD2 agrees at 9 bases. The germline V gene has CDR1 SGHSA and CDR2 FRNQAP. The CDR3 covers 16 residues. V lost 3 bases and J lost 0; bases outside the gene matches: 4. This CDR3 reads CASSLGTGTNQDTQYF. CDR3 bases read: TGTGCAAGCAGCTTGGGGACTGGGACTAACCAAGACACCCAGTAC. Looking up the rest from reference TRBV16 and TRBJ2-5 gives the full variable domain: NAGVIQTPRHKVTGKGQEATLWCEPISGHSAVFWYRQTIVQGLEFLTYFRNQAPIDDSGMPKERFSAQMPNQSHSTLKIQSTQPQDSAVYLCASSLGTGTNQDTQYFGPGTRLLVL.

A note on this clone: Mouse gene names and germline throughout. The CDR3 sequence: CASSTGTGKDTQYF. Partial CDR3 DNA: TGTGCTAGCAGCACCGGGACTGGGAAAGACACCCAGTAC. This sequence joins TRBV29 and TRBJ2-5; 9 bases line up with TRBD2. The read gets to within 1 residue of the CDR3 end, and the germline J gene fills in the rest. Germline-derived CDR1 and CDR2 are MSHET and SYDVDS. The CDR3 consists of 14 residues. Trimming took 6 bases from V and 4 from J; bases not matched to a gene: 5.

On this clone: These gene names are mouse names. The CDR3 end lies 1 residue beyond the end of the read and is filled in from the germline J gene. The chain uses TRBV3 and TRBJ2-1, with 7 bases identical to TRBD2. The CDR3 runs 15 residues. Germline loops: CDR1 SNHLY, CDR2 FYNGKV (reference sequence). V dropped 5 bases and J dropped 3; count of bases not matched to a gene: 7. CDR3 DNA, as far as it was read: TGTGCCAGCAGCCCCAGGGTGGGGGGCTATGCTGAGCAGTTC. Encoded protein: CASSPRVGGYAEQF. The whole CDR3 protein reads CASSPRVGGYAEQFF.

This clone showed up just once. Gene names and germline match the mouse. The CDR3 end is not reached by the read, which stops 1 residue before it; the germline J gene fills it in. The V call is TRBV23, the J call TRBJ1-4; the table's D call, TRBD1, was not checked against the DNA. CDR3 length equals 14 residues. The germline V gene encodes CDR1 KGHTA and CDR2 FQNQQP. CDR3 sequence: CSSSRTGGNERLFF. The part of the CDR3 DNA that was read is TGCTCCAGCAGTCGGACAGGGGGCAACGAAAGATTATTT.

Details on this clone: Gene labels here are mouse ones. The missing CDR3 end, 1 residue past where the read stops, is filled in from the germline J gene. The V gene is TRBV23, the J gene TRBJ1-6; the table's D call, TRBD1, was not checked against the DNA. TRBJ1-6 is filed as an ORF, its function uncertain. The germline CDR1 and CDR2 sequences are KGHTA and FQNQQP. This CDR3 comprises 16 residues. CDR3 in amino acids: CSSSQGQGARNSPLYF. CDR3 DNA, as far as it was read: TGCTCCAGCAGTCAGGGACAGGGGGCGCGAAATTCGCCCCTCTAC.

This clone was seen only once. Gene names are mouse gene names. The read terminates 1 residue before the CDR3 end, so the remaining end is supplied by the germline J gene. This chain uses TRBV23 with TRBJ2-5; TRBD1 is the table's D call, not checked against the DNA. The CDR3 is 14 amino acids. The germline V gene encodes CDR1 KGHTA and CDR2 FQNQQP. The CDR3 reads CSSSPRGRRNTQYF. Incomplete CDR3 DNA: TGCTCCAGCAGTCCCAGGGGGCGGAGAAACACCCAGTAC.

About this clone itself: Mouse germline and gene names are used. The CDR3 sequence: CAWSPDRAEQYF. Partial CDR3 DNA: TGTGCCTGGAGTCCAGACAGGGCTGAACAGTAC. This rearrangement joins TRBV31 to TRBJ2-7; 7 bases are shared with TRBD1. The read terminates 1 residue ahead of where the CDR3 ends, so the germline J gene completes it. The CDR3 has 12 amino acids. J gave up 6 bases and V 1 base, and 3 bases lay outside the gene matches. Germline CDR1 GKSSPN, CDR2 SITVG.

Details on this clone: Gene labels here are mouse ones. The read terminates 1 residue ahead of where the CDR3 ends, so the germline J gene completes it. The chain is built from TRBV26 and TRBJ1-6; weak D call: TRBD1 (6 bases). TRBJ1-6 is treated as an ORF (open reading frame) with a function not yet certain. There are 15 residues in the CDR3. The V gene's germline CDR1 is KGHPV and CDR2 FQNQEV (reference sequence). With 4 bases removed from V and 0 bases from J, the gap between germline ends came to 7 bases. CDR3 loop: CASSRTDSYNSPLYF. The CDR3 bases that were read are TGTGCCAGCAGTCGGACAGATTCCTATAATTCGCCCCTCTAC.

This clone is classed as medium-sized (0.01 to 0.1%). These gene names are mouse names. The read gets to within 1 residue of the CDR3 end, and the germline J gene fills in the rest. The chain uses TRBV26 and TRBJ2-2, with D possibly TRBD1 on 5 matching bases. The CDR3 is made up of 14 amino acids. V lost 5 bases and J 1 base, leaving 8 bases between the germline ends. Germline values: CDR1 KGHPV, CDR2 FQNQEV (reference sequence). The CDR3 sequence: CASSAQGNTGQLYF. CDR3 DNA (partial): TGTGCCAGCAGTGCGCAGGGAAACACCGGGCAGCTCTAC.

This clone was recorded once. Here the gene names and germline are mouse. The read falls 1 residue short of the CDR3 end, and the missing part is taken from the germline J gene. The rearrangement uses TRBV23 and TRBJ1-3; the D call TRBD1 from the table was never checked on the DNA. This CDR3 region has 15 residues. Per the germline V gene, CDR1 is KGHTA and CDR2 is FQNQQP. The CDR3 reads CSSSLGQGVGNTLYF. CDR3 DNA, as far as it was read: TGCTCCAGCAGCCTGGGACAGGGGGTTGGAAATACGCTCTAT.

As for this clone: Any gene name here is a mouse gene name. The CDR3 end is not reached by the read, which stops 1 residue before it; the germline J gene fills it in. V and J are TRBV19 and TRBJ2-5; 8 bases match TRBD2. The CDR3 has 15 amino acids. In germline, CDR1 is FNHDT, CDR2 SITEND (reference sequence). V shed 1 base, J shed 0 bases, and the junction held 1 base outside the gene matches. CDR3 DNA, as far as it was read: TGTGCCAGCAGTATAACTGGGGGAAACCAAGACACCCAGTAC. This sequence encodes CASSITGGNQDTQY. The entire CDR3 protein is CASSITGGNQDTQYF.

Notes on this clone: Genes here carry mouse names. The sequenced fragment ends 1 residue before the CDR3 boundary, so the rest is inferred from the germline J gene. V usage is TRBV26 and J usage is TRBJ1-4, with 7 nucleotides matching TRBD1. Germline V gives CDR1 KGHPV, CDR2 FQNQEV (reference sequence). This CDR3 contains 15 residues. V shed 0 bases and J 3 bases; nucleotides not matched to a gene: 1. The CDR3 DNA, read in part, is TGTGCCAGCAGTCTGTCGACAGGGACCAACGAAAGATTATTT. Translated: CASSLSTGTNERLF. The full CDR3 is CASSLSTGTNERLFF.

This clone was detected a few times. Gene names follow the mouse nomenclature. The chain's CDR3 is CASSRQGNYAEQFF. CDR3 bases read: TGTGCCAGCAGTCGACAGGGTAACTATGCTGAGCAGTTC. The rearrangement joins TRBV26 to TRBJ2-1, with 7 nucleotides matching TRBD1. The read is 1 residue too short to cover the CDR3 end, so that end is filled in from the germline J gene. Germline V gene data show CDR1 as KGHPV and CDR2 as FQNQEV (reference sequence). The junction had 0 bases not matched to a gene; V was cut back by 4 bases and J by 0 bases. The CDR3 is 14 amino acids.

Worth noting for this clone: Germline and genes here are mouse. The CDR3 is CASSQPGDQDTQYF. The part of the CDR3 DNA that was read is TGTGCCAGCAGCCAACCAGGGGACCAAGACACCCAGTAC. The chain couples TRBV5 to TRBJ2-5; TRBD1 is a possible D gene (6 bases). From the germline J gene comes the end of the CDR3, since the read stops 1 residue before it. Per germline, CDR1 LGHNA and CDR2 YNLKQL (reference sequence). The V end was cut by 2 bases, the J end by 1 base, with 7 bases between. The CDR3 covers 14 residues.

With regard to this clone: The gene symbols are mouse symbols. The read halts 1 residue ahead of the CDR3 end, with the missing end drawn from the germline J gene. Other DNA sequences in the same sample also yield this CDR3. This rearrangement joins TRBV26 to TRBJ2-4, with 7 positions matching TRBD1. The CDR3 is 14 residues long. Germline assignment: CDR1 KGHPV and CDR2 FQNQEV (reference sequence). V gave up 4 bases and J gave up 0 bases; unmatched junction bases: 1. Partial CDR3 DNA: TGTGCCAGCAGTCGGGACAGCAGTCAAAACACCTTGTAC. The encoded protein is CASSRDSSQNTLY. The whole CDR3 reads CASSRDSSQNTLYF.

By proportion, this clone is medium-sized (0.01 to 0.1%). Any gene name here is a mouse gene name. CDR3 region: CASSLLNSGNTLYF. The sequenced CDR3 bases are TGTGCCAGCAGTCTGCTCAATTCTGGAAATACGCTCTAT. The V and J genes are TRBV26 and TRBJ1-3; unclear D gene. Read coverage stops 1 residue before the CDR3 terminus; the germline J gene supplies the remainder. Trimming took 2 bases from V and 0 from J, leaving 5 bases between them. The CDR3 length is 14 residues. CDR1 and CDR2 (germline): KGHPV, FQNQEV (reference sequence).

This clone was picked up a small number of times. Germline and genes here are mouse. The sequenced CDR3 bases are TGTGCCAGCAGTGTGACTGGAGAAACGCTGTAT. Protein: CASSVTGETLY. The CDR3, in full, reads CASSVTGETLYF. The rearrangement uses TRBV26 and TRBJ2-3; D may be TRBD2 (6 bases). The DNA ends 1 residue before the CDR3 does, and the rest of the CDR3 is filled in from the germline J gene. This CDR3 is 12 amino acids long. Trimming cost V 5 bases and J 5 bases, with 8 bases left between them. The V gene's germline CDR1 is KGHPV and CDR2 FQNQEV (reference sequence). The variable domain in full, with the rest retrieved from reference TRBV26 and TRBJ2-3, is NSKVIQTPRYLVKGQGQKAKMRCIPEKGHPVVFWYQQNKNNEFKFLINFQNQEVLQQIDMTEKRFSAECPSNSPCSLEIQSSEAGDSALYLCASSVTGETLYFGSGTRLTVL.